The 7 T cell receptor beta chains below all came from one sample that was sequenced in a study of T cell repertoires in cytomegalovirus infection. TCRdb called the reads again in MiXCR, with one record for every CDR3 protein. The sample has roughly 600,000 distinct CDR3 sequences; roughly a quarter are singletons. Material: CD8+ T cells from PBMCs. These receptors were collected from a human donor in good health (CMV status not recorded). Some clones in this sample may be carry-over from other donors' samples.

This clonotype was counted only a few times. The chain couples TRBV6-2 or TRBV6-3 to TRBJ2-1; D possibly uses TRBD1 or TRBD2 (5 bases each). The CDR3 extends over 12 amino acids. Trimming took off 7 bases at V and 9 bases at J, with 13 bases between the two ends. Looked up from germline, CDR1 is MNHEY and CDR2 is SVGEGT. The CDR3 coding sequence is TGTGCCAGCACCGTAATGAGGGGTGAGCAGTTCTTC. Translation gives CASTVMRGEQFF.

The CDR3 DNA is TGTGCCAGCAGCTTAGGCCCCTCAGATCCCCTCCACTTT. This gives the protein CASSLGPSDPLHF. The chain recombines TRBV7-2 with TRBJ1-6, with D unresolved. This CDR3 is built from 13 residues. In germline, CDR1 is SGHTA, CDR2 FQGNSA. Trimming left V 1 base short and J 13 bases short, with 11 bases between.

The chain has TRBV11-2 and TRBJ2-4; D gene unclear. CDR3 size: 15 residues. Germline loops: CDR1 SGHAT, CDR2 FQNNGV. Trimming removed 5 bases from V and 2 bases from J, with 13 bases in between. The CDR3 sequence is CASSLRSATKNIQYF. CDR3 in DNA: TGTGCCAGCAGCCTCCGAAGTGCGACCAAAAACATTCAGTACTTC.

For the CDR3, the DNA is TGTGCCAGCAGCAGCCGGGACAGCGGGTTCGATTCACCCCTCCACTTT. Protein product: CASSSRDSGFDSPLHF. The V gene is TRBV7-6, the J gene TRBJ1-6; the match to TRBD1 covers 7 bases. The CDR3 runs to 16 residues. From germline, CDR1 is SGHVS and CDR2 FNYEAQ. V was clipped by 5 bases and J by 8 bases; unmatched bases: 12.

This clonotype was observed a handful of times. The rearrangement joins TRBV6-6 to TRBJ2-1; tentatively, D is TRBD2 (7 bases). Germline V gives CDR1 MNHNY, CDR2 SVGAGI (reference sequence). V shed 5 bases and J shed 2 bases, with 16 bases lying between them. This CDR3 has 16 residues. This CDR3 reads CASSTLRGGPYNEQFF. For the CDR3, the DNA is TGTGCCAGCAGTACACTCAGGGGAGGGCCCTACAATGAGCAGTTCTTC.

This clonotype was counted ten times or more. The rearrangement joins TRBV6-5 to TRBJ1-1, with D perhaps matching TRBD1 (5 bases). Germline V gene sequence: CDR1 MNHEY, CDR2 SVGAGI. This CDR3 region has 15 residues. V lost 5 bases, J lost 3 bases, and 16 bases lay in between. The CDR3 DNA reads as TGTGCCAGCAGTCTTAGTGGGGCTGCTTACACTGAAGCTTTCTTT. Amino acids: CASSLSGAAYTEAFF.

There are a few counts of this clonotype. V is TRBV28 and J is TRBJ2-7, with a tentative D call TRBD1 (5 bases). The CDR3 contains 16 residues. V was trimmed by 4 bases and J by 4 bases, leaving 20 bases between them. Germline V lookup: CDR1 MDHEN, CDR2 SYDVKM. The CDR3 DNA reads as TGTGCCAGCAGTTCCCCCCGAGTGGGGCGCGCGTACGAGCAGTACGTC. Protein sequence: CASSSPRVGRAYEQYV.